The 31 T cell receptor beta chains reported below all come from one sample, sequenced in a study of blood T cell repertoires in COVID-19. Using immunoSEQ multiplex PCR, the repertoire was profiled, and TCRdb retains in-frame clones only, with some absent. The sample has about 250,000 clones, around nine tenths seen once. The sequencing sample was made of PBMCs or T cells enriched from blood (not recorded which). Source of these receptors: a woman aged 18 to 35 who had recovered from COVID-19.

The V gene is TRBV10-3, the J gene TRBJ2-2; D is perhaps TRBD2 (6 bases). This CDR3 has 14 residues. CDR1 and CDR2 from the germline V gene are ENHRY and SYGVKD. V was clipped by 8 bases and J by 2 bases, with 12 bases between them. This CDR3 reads CAIWAGLNTGELFF. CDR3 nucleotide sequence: TGTGCCATCTGGGCGGGGCTTAACACCGGGGAGCTGTTTTTT.

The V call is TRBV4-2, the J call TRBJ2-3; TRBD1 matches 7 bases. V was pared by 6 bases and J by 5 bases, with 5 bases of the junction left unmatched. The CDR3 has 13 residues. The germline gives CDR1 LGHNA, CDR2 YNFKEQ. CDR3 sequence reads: CASSTNRGDTQYF. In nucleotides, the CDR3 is TGTGCCAGCAGTACAAACAGGGGAGATACGCAGTATTTT.

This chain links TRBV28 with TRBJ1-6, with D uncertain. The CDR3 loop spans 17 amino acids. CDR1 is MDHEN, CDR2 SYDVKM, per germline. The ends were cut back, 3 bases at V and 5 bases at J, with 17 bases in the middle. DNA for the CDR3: TGTGCCAGCAGTTTGTTTCTGGTTGACATAAATAATTCACCCCTCCACTTT. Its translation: CASSLFLVDINNSPLHF. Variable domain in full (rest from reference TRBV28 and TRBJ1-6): DVKVTQSSRYLVKRTGEKVFLECVQDMDHENMFWYRQDPGLGLRLIYFSYDVKMKEKGDIPEGYSVSREKKERFSLILESASTNQTSMYLCASSLFLVDINNSPLHFGNGTRLTVT.

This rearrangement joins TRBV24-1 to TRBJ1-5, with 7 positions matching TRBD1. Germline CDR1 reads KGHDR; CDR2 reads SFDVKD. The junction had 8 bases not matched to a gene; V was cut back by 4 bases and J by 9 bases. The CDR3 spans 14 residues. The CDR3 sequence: CATSDTTGLRPQHF. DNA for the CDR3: TGTGCCACCAGTGACACGACAGGGTTAAGGCCCCAGCATTTT.

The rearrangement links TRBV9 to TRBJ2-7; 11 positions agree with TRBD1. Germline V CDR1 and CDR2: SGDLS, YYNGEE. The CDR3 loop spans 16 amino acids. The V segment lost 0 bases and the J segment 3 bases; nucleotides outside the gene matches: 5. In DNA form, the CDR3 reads TGTGCCAGCAGCGTAGGAGGGGGACAGGGGGTCTACGAGCAGTACTTC. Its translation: CASSVGGGQGVYEQYF. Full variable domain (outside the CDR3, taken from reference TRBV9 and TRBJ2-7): DSGVTQTPKHLITATGQRVTLRCSPRSGDLSVYWYQQSLDQGLQFLIQYYNGEERAKGNILERFSAQQFPDLHSELNLSSLELGDSALYFCASSVGGGQGVYEQYFGPGTRLTVT.

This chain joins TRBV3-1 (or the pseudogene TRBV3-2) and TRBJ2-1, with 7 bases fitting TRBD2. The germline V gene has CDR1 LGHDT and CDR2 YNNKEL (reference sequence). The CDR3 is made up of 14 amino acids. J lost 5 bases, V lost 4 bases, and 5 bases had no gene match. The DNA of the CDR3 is TGTGCCAGCAGCCTAGGCGGGAGCCACAATGAGCAGTTCTTC. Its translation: CASSLGGSHNEQFF.

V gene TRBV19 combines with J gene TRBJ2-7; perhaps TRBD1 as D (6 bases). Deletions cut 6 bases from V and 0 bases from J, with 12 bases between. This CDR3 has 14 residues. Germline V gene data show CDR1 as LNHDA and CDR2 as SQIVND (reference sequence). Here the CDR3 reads CASRMTGDSYEQYF. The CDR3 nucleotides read TGTGCCAGTAGAATGACAGGTGACTCCTACGAGCAGTACTTC.

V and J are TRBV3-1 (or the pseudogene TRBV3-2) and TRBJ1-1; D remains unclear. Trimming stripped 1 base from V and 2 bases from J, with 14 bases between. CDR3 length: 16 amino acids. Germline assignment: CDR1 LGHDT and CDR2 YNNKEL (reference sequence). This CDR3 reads CASSQGAGSLNTEAFF. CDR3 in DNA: TGTGCCAGCAGCCAAGGCGCCGGGTCCTTAAACACTGAAGCTTTCTTT.

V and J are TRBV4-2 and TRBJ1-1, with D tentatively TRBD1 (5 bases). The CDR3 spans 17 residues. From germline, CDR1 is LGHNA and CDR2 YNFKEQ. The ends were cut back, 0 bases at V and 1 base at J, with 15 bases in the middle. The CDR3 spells CASSQEGRGPWNTEAFF. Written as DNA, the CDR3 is TGTGCCAGCAGCCAAGAAGGGAGGGGACCCTGGAACACTGAAGCTTTCTTT.

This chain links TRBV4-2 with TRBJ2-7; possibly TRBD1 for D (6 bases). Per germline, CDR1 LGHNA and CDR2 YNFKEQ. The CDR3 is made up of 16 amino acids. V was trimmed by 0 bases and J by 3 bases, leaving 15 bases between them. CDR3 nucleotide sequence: TGTGCCAGCAGCCAAGAGACAGGTTTAGGGGACTACGAGCAGTACTTC. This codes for CASSQETGLGDYEQYF.

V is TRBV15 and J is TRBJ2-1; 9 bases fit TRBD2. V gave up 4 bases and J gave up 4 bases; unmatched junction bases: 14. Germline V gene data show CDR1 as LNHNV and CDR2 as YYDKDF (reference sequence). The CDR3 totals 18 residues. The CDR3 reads CATSTTGGLAGDYNEQFF. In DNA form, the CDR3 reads TGTGCCACCAGCACAACCGGGGGTTTAGCGGGGGATTACAATGAGCAGTTCTTC.

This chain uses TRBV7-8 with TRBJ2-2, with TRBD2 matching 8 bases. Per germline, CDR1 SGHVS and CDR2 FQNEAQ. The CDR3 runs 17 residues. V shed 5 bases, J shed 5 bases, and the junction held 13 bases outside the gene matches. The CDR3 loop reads CASSPIGSGSVTGELFF. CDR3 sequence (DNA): TGTGCCAGCAGCCCTATAGGCAGCGGGAGTGTTACCGGGGAGCTGTTTTTT.

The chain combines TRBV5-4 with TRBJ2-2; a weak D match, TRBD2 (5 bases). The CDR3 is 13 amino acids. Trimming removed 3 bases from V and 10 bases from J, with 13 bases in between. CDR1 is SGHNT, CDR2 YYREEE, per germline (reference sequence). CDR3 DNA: TGTGCCAGCAGCTGGAACTACCGGGAGGAGCTGTTTTTT. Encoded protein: CASSWNYREELFF.

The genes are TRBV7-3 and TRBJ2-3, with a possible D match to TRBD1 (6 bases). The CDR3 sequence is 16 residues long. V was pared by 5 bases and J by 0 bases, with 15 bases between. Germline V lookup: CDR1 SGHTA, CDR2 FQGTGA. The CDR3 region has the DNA TGTGCCAGCAGCATACAGGGTACCACAAGCACAGATACGCAGTATTTT. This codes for CASSIQGTTSTDTQYF.

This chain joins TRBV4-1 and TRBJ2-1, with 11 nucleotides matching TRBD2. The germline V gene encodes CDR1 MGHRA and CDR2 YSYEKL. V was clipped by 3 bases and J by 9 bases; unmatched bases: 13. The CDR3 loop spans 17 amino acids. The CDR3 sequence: CASSHNTGTSGSFEQFF. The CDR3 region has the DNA TGCGCCAGCAGCCATAACACCGGGACTAGCGGTTCTTTTGAGCAGTTCTTC.

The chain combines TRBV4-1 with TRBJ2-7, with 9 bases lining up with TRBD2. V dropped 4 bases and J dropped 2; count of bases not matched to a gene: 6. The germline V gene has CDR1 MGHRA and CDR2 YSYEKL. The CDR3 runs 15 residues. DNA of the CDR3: TGCGCCAGCAGCCTTTTTAGCGGGGGCCCCTACGAGCAGTACTTC. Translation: CASSLFSGGPYEQYF.

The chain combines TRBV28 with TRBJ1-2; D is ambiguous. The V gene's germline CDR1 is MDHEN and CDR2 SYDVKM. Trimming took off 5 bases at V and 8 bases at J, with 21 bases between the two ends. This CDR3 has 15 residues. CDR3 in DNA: TGTGCCAGCAGTCCGCGCTTTAGGGTAGGAGGCGGCTACACCTTC. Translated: CASSPRFRVGGGYTF.

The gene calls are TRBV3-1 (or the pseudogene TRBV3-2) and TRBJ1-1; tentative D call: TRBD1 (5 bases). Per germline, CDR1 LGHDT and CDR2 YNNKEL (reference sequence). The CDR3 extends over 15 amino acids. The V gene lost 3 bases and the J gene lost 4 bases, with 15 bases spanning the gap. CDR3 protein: CASSQTRVGGTEAFF. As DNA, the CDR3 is TGTGCCAGCAGCCAGACCAGGGTCGGTGGCACTGAAGCTTTCTTT.

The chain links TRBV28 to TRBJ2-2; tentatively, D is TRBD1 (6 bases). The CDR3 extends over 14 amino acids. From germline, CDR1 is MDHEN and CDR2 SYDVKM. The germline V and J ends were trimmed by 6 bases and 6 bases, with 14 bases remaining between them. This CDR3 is CASSPHRDPGELFF. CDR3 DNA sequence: TGTGCCAGCAGCCCCCACAGGGATCCCGGGGAGCTGTTTTTT.

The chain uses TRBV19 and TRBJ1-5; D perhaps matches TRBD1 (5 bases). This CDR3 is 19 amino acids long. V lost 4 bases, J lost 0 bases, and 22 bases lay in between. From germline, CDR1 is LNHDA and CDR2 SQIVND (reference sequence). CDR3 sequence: CASSNLGGTQLDSNQPQHF. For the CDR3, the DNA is TGTGCCAGTAGTAATTTGGGCGGGACCCAACTCGATAGCAATCAGCCCCAGCATTTT.

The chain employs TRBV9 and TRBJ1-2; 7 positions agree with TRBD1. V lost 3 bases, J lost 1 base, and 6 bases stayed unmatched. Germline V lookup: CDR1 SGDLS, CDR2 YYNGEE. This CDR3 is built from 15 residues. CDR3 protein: CASSARGFGNYGYTF. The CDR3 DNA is TGTGCCAGCAGCGCCAGGGGGTTCGGTAACTATGGCTACACCTTC.

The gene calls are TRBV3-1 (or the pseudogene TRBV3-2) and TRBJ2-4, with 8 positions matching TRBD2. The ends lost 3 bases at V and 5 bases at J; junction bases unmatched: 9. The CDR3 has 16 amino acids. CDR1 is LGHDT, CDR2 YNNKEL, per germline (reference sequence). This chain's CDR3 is CASSQASSGSENIQYF. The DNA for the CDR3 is TGTGCCAGCAGCCAGGCTTCTAGCGGGTCGGAAAACATTCAGTACTTC.

CDR3 nucleotides: TGTGCCAGCAGCCCCAGTAGCGGGGGTTACACAGATACGCAGTATTTT. Its protein is CASSPSSGGYTDTQYF. The rearrangement joins TRBV7-2 to TRBJ2-3, with 9 bases fitting TRBD2. V trimming: 5 bases; J trimming: 2 bases; junction bases outside the gene matches: 8. This CDR3 is built from 16 residues. From germline, CDR1 is SGHTA and CDR2 FQGNSA.

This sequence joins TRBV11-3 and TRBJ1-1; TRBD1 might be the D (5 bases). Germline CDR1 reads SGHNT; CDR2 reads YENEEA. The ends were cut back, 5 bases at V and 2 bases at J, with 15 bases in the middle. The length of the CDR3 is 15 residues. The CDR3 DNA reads TGTGCCAGCAGCAACCGGAACGGGGGAAACACTGAAGCTTTCTTT. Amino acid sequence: CASSNRNGGNTEAFF.

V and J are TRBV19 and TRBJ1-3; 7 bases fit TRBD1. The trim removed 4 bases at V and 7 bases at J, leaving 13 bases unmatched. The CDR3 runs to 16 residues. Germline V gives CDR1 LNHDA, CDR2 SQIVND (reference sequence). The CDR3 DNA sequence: TGTGCCAGTAGTAGGCGACAGGGAAAATTCGGGAACACCATATATTTT. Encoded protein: CASSRRQGKFGNTIYF.

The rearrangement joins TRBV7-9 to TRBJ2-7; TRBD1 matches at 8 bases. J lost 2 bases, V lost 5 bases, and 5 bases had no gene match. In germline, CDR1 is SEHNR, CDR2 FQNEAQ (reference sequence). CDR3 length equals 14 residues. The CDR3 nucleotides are TGTGCCAGCAGCCCCGGGACAGGAGCCTACGAGCAGTACTTC. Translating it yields CASSPGTGAYEQYF.

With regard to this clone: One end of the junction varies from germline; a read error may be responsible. The CDR3 nucleotides are TGTGCCACCGGCAGACAGGGAGGTTTAGAGTTAGACAATGAGCAGTTCTTC. Translation gives CATGRQGGLELDNEQFF. The V gene is TRBV15, the J gene TRBJ2-1; the D gene is possibly TRBD1 (7 bases). The CDR3 contains 17 residues. Germline V lookup: CDR1 LNHNV, CDR2 YYDKDF (reference sequence).

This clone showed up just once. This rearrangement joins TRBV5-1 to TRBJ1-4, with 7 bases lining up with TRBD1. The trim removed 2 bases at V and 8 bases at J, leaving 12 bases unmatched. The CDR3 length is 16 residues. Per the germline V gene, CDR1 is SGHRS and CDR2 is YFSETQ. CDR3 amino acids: CASSFGTAIVWEKLFF. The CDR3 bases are TGCGCCAGCAGCTTTGGGACAGCCATAGTCTGGGAAAAACTGTTTTTT.

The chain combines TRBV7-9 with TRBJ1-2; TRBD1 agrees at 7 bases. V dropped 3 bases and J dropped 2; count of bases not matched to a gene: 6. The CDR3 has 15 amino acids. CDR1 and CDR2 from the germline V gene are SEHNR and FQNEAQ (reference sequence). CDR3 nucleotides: TGTGCCAGCAGCTTGGCCGGGACAGCGAACTATGGCTACACCTTC. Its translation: CASSLAGTANYGYTF.

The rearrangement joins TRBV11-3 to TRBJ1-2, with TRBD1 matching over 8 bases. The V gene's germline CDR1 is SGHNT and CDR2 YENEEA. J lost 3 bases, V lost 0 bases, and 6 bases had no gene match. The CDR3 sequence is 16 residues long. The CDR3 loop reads CASSLEWSGGDYGYTF. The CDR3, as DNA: TGTGCCAGCAGCTTAGAATGGTCAGGGGGCGACTATGGCTACACCTTC.

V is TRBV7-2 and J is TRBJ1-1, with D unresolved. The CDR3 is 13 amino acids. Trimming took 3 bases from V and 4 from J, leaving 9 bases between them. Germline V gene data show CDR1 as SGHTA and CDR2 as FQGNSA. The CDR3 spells CASSLREGTEAFF. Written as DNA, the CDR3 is TGTGCCAGCAGCTTGCGGGAGGGCACTGAAGCTTTCTTT. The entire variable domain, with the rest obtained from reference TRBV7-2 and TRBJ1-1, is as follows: GAGVSQSPSNKVTEKGKDVELRCDPISGHTALYWYRQSLGQGLEFLIYFQGNSAPDKSGLPSDRFSAERTGGSVSTLTIQRTQQEDSAVYLCASSLREGTEAFFGQGTRLTVV.